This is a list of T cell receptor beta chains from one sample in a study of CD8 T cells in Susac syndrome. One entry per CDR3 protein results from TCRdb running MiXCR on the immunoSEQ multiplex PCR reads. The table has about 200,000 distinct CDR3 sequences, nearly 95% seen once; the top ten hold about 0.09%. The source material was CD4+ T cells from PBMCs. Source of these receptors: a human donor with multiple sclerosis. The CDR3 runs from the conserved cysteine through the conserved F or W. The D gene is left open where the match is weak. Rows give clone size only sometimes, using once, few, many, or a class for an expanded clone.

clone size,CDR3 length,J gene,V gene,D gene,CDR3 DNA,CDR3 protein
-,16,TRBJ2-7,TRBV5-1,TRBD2,TGCGCCAGCAGCCAGAGTAGCGGGAGCGGGTCCTACGAGCAGTACTTC,CASSQSSGSGSYEQYF
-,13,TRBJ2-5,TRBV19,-,TGTGCCAGTAGTACAGGGGATCGGGAGACCCAGTACTTC,CASSTGDRETQYF
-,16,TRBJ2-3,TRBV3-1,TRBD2,TGTGCCAGCAGCCCCCGAGCGGGAGGGTTCACAGATACGCAGTATTTT,CASSPRAGGFTDTQYF
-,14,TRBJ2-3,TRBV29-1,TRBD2,TGCAGCGTGGCCCTTAGCGGGAACACAGATACGCAGTATTTT,CSVALSGNTDTQYF
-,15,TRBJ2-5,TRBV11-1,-,TGTGCCAGCAGCTTAGGACAGATCGCAGGCGGGGCCCAGTACTTC,CASSLGQIAGGAQYF
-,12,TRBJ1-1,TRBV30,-,TGTGCCTGGAGACTTGTTGCGGGTGAAGCTTTCTTT,CAWRLVAGEAFF
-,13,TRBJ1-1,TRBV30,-,TGTGCCTGGAAGGTTAAGCCGAACACTGAAGCTTTCTTT,CAWKVKPNTEAFF
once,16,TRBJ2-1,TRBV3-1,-,TGTGCCAGCAGCCAAGACTTTTCCAGGGAGTACAATGAGCAGTTCTTC,CASSQDFSREYNEQFF
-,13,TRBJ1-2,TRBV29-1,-,TGCAGCGTTGTCGAGGGTTTGGGTGGTGGCTACACCTTC,CSVVEGLGGGYTF
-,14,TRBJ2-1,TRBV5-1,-,TGCGCCAGCAGCTTGATGGGGTTGGAGGAAGAGCAGTTCTTC,CASSLMGLEEEQFF
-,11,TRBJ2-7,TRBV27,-,TGTGCCAGCAGATCTCCATACGAGCAGTACTTC,CASRSPYEQYF
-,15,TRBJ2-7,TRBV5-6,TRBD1,TGTGCCAGCAGCCAGTATGAGGGGGCCCCGGTCGAGCAGTACTTC,CASSQYEGAPVEQYF
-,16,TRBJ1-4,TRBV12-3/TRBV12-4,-,TGTGCCAGCAGCCTAATGGACATCGGGGGAGGAGAAAAACTGTTTTTT,CASSLMDIGGGEKLFF
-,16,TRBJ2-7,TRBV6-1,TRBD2,TGTGCCAGCAGTACCCCTACTAGCGGGGGATCCTACGAGCAGTACTTC,CASSTPTSGGSYEQYF
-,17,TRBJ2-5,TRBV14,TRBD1,TGTGCCAGCAGCCGTGGGACAGGGGCCGCACCAAAAGAGACCCAGTACTTC,CASSRGTGAAPKETQYF
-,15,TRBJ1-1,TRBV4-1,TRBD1,TGCGCCAGCAGCCAAACCGGGACAGGGGGCCAGAGAGCTTTCTTT,CASSQTGTGGQRAFF
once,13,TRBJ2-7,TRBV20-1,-,TGCAGTGCCGCCCCAGGCACTGGCTGGGAGCAGTACTTC,CSAAPGTGWEQYF
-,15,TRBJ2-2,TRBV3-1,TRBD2,TGTGCCAGCAGCCAACTAGCGGGAGTTACCGGGGAGCTGTTTTTT,CASSQLAGVTGELFF
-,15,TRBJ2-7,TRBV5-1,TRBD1,TGCGCCAGCAGCTTGGTATGGACAGGAACCTACGAGCAGTACTTC,CASSLVWTGTYEQYF
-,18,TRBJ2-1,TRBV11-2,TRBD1,TGTGCCAGCGGTTCCGGGACAGGGGCAATTAGCTCCTACAATGAGCAGTTCTTC,CASGSGTGAISSYNEQFF
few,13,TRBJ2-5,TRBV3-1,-,TGTGCCAGCAGCCAAGGTCGGAGGGAGACCCAGTACTTC,CASSQGRRETQYF
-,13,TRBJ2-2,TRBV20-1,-,TGCAGTGCTAGAGACAGCCTTACCGGGGAGCTGTTTTTT,CSARDSLTGELFF
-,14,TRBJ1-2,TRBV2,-,TGTGCCAGCAGTGCCCTCCAGGGACGAAACGGCTACACCTTC,CASSALQGRNGYTF